These T cell receptor beta chains were read from a single sample in a study of identical twins. TCRdb independently ran MiXCR on the 5' RACE reads; one entry per CDR3 protein. The sample shows over 500,000 distinct CDR3 sequences, 22% of them seen only once. Another study also made use of these data, one on T cells expressing NK-cell markers.

Sequenced: CD4+ T cells sorted from blood. These receptors were obtained from a woman under 30 in good health. CDR3s include the opening cysteine and the closing phenylalanine or tryptophan. A D gene is named only where the DNA matches it firmly. Some rows have no size entry. The others give once, few or many, or a class for an expanded clone.

d_gene	v_gene	abundance	j_gene	CDR3aa	CDR3nt
TRBD1	TRBV5-1	few	TRBJ2-2	CAVRQGTDGELFF	TGCGCCGTAAGACAGGGGACGGACGGGGAGCTGTTTTTT
.	TRBV20-1	few	TRBJ1-1	CSSDPEGGTEAFF	TGCAGTTCGGACCCGGAGGGGGGCACTGAAGCTTTCTTT
.	TRBV9	.	TRBJ1-1	CASSSTNQGVTEAFF	TGTGCCAGCAGCTCCACTAACCAGGGTGTCACTGAAGCTTTCTTT
.	TRBV12-5	few	TRBJ2-3	CASGLSPPGFHTDTQYF	TGTGCTAGTGGTTTGTCTCCCCCAGGGTTTCACACAGATACGCAGTATTTT
.	TRBV3-1	few	TRBJ2-5	CASSQFLGLGGETQYF	TGTGCCAGCAGCCAATTCCTGGGACTAGGGGGCGAGACCCAGTACTTC
.	TRBV25-1	few	TRBJ2-2	CASKGGTGGELFF	TGTGCCAGCAAGGGCGGGACTGGCGGGGAGCTGTTTTTT
TRBD1	TRBV3-1	.	TRBJ1-5	CASSTSTGDNQPQHF	TGTGCCAGCAGCACTTCGACAGGGGATAATCAGCCCCAGCATTTT
.	TRBV5-1	.	TRBJ1-5	CASSLSWGSQPQHF	TGCGCCAGCAGCTTGTCTTGGGGAAGTCAGCCCCAGCATTTT
.	TRBV9	.	TRBJ1-5	CASSVDASNQPQHF	TGTGCCAGCAGCGTAGACGCCAGCAATCAGCCCCAGCATTTT
.	TRBV5-6	few	TRBJ2-5	CASSGNGAAPETQYF	TGTGCCAGCAGCGGGAACGGGGCGGCTCCAGAGACCCAGTACTTC
TRBD1	TRBV27	.	TRBJ2-5	CASSVQGAGQETQYF	TGTGCCAGCAGTGTACAGGGGGCAGGGCAAGAGACCCAGTACTTC
TRBD2	TRBV20-1	few	TRBJ2-3	CSARLAGGLDTQYF	TGCAGTGCAAGACTAGCGGGAGGGCTGGATACGCAGTATTTT
.	TRBV5-1	many	TRBJ2-7	CASSLHDSQEQYF	TGCGCCAGCAGCCTGCATGACAGCCAAGAGCAGTACTTC
TRBD1	TRBV7-8	.	TRBJ1-1	CASSYSWTGAEAFF	TGTGCCAGCAGCTACTCTTGGACAGGGGCAGAAGCTTTCTTT
TRBD2	TRBV5-1	.	TRBJ2-7	CASSLRASGGTEQYF	TGCGCCAGCAGCTTGAGGGCTAGCGGGGGGACCGAGCAGTACTTC
.	TRBV9	few	TRBJ2-5	CASSVGDYQETQYF	TGTGCCAGCAGCGTAGGCGACTACCAAGAGACCCAGTACTTC
.	TRBV27	.	TRBJ2-7	CASSTPRDQERHEQYF	TGTGCCAGCAGTACCCCGCGGGACCAAGAGAGGCACGAGCAGTACTTC
.	TRBV5-1	few	TRBJ1-2	CASSLDGLGGYTF	TGCGCCAGCAGCTTGGATGGGCTAGGGGGCTACACCTTC
.	TRBV7-9	many	TRBJ1-1	CASSLVGPYTEAFF	TGTGCCAGCAGCTTAGTCGGACCCTACACTGAAGCTTTCTTT
.	TRBV2	few	TRBJ1-5	CASRGPTPGQPQHF	TGTGCCAGCAGAGGACCCACCCCGGGTCAGCCCCAGCATTTT
.	TRBV11-2	.	TRBJ1-4	CASSGKFGANEKLFF	TGTGCCAGCAGCGGAAAGTTTGGGGCTAATGAAAAACTGTTTTTT
.	TRBV2	.	TRBJ2-5	CASHRTETQYF	TGTGCCAGCCATAGAACGGAGACCCAGTACTTC
.	TRBV12-3/TRBV12-4	few	TRBJ1-5	CASSFGRAQPQHF	TGTGCCAGCAGTTTCGGAAGAGCACAGCCCCAGCATTTT
.	TRBV20-1	.	TRBJ2-1	CSARSPSHNEQFF	TGCAGTGCTAGATCCCCCTCGCATAATGAGCAGTTCTTC
TRBD1	TRBV20-1	.	TRBJ1-1	CSAATGQVFGYTEAFF	TGCAGTGCCGCCACCGGACAGGTGTTTGGGTACACTGAAGCTTTCTTT
.	TRBV20-1	few	TRBJ1-4	CSADQNEKLFF	TGCAGTGCTGACCAAAATGAAAAACTGTTTTTT
.	TRBV28	.	TRBJ1-5	CASKTGNYQPQHF	TGTGCCAGCAAGACAGGAAACTATCAGCCCCAGCATTTT
TRBD1	TRBV7-6	.	TRBJ2-1	CASGATGQSINEQFF	TGTGCCAGCGGAGCCACGGGACAGAGTATCAATGAGCAGTTCTTC
.	TRBV4-1	few	TRBJ2-7	CASSQGWRGEYEQYF	TGCGCCAGCAGCCAAGGCTGGCGGGGCGAATACGAGCAGTACTTC
TRBD2	TRBV2	.	TRBJ2-1	CASSGQRDYNEQFF	TGTGCCAGCAGTGGACAGCGGGATTACAATGAGCAGTTCTTC
.	TRBV7-3	few	TRBJ1-1	CASSLMGQPLNTEAFF	TGTGCCAGCAGCTTAATGGGACAACCTTTGAACACTGAAGCTTTCTTT
.	TRBV15	few	TRBJ2-5	CATSRDRKQETQYF	TGTGCCACCAGCAGAGATCGTAAGCAAGAGACCCAGTACTTC
TRBD2	TRBV7-2	few	TRBJ2-3	CASSPGLAPDTQYF	TGTGCCAGCAGCCCGGGACTAGCTCCAGATACGCAGTATTTT
.	TRBV6-5	few	TRBJ1-2	CASSYNPTGYGYTF	TGTGCCAGCAGTTACAACCCGACCGGCTATGGCTACACCTTC
.	TRBV12-3/TRBV12-4	few	TRBJ2-1	CASSFINLGNEQFF	TGTGCCAGCAGTTTTATAAACTTGGGGAATGAGCAGTTCTTC
.	TRBV20-1	.	TRBJ2-7	CSAPGGASYEQYF	TGCAGTGCCCCAGGGGGGGCCTCCTACGAGCAGTACTTC
.	TRBV2	many	TRBJ1-5	CASSELESQPQHF	TGTGCCAGCAGCGAACTCGAATCTCAGCCCCAGCATTTT
.	TRBV23-1	.	TRBJ2-3	CASSQKLMCTDTQYF	TGCGCCAGCAGTCAAAAGCTCATGTGCACAGATACGCAGTATTTT
TRBD1	TRBV5-1	few	TRBJ2-7	CASSWTGFNEQYF	TGCGCCAGCAGCTGGACAGGGTTCAACGAGCAGTACTTC
TRBD1	TRBV20-1	few	TRBJ2-1	CSATGTGKHNEQFF	TGCAGTGCTACCGGGACAGGGAAGCACAATGAGCAGTTCTTC
.	TRBV6-1	few	TRBJ1-1	CASSRWTVNTEAFF	TGTGCCAGCAGTCGTTGGACAGTGAACACTGAAGCTTTCTTT
.	TRBV7-2	.	TRBJ2-4	CASSLRGPLAKKYF	TGTGCCAGCAGCTTACGGGGCCCTCTCGCTAAAAAGTACTTC
.	TRBV30	few	TRBJ2-1	CAWSSGTGQFF	TGTGCCTGGAGTAGCGGGACAGGGCAGTTCTTC
.	TRBV9	.	TRBJ2-1	CASGLVGGEQFF	TGTGCCAGTGGTCTAGTGGGGGGTGAGCAGTTCTTC
.	TRBV12-3/TRBV12-4	.	TRBJ1-1	CASCERSGTEAFF	TGTGCCAGCTGTGAAAGGTCGGGGACTGAAGCTTTCTTT
TRBD1	TRBV4-2	.	TRBJ2-1	CASSHHTGTGSSYNEQFF	TGTGCCAGCAGCCACCACACCGGGACAGGGAGCTCCTACAATGAGCAGTTCTTC
.	TRBV18	.	TRBJ2-7	CASSPNTYSYEQYF	TGTGCCAGCTCACCAAATACGTACTCCTACGAGCAGTACTTC
.	TRBV28	.	TRBJ1-1	CASSPHAGVTEAFF	TGTGCCAGCAGCCCACATGCCGGGGTCACTGAAGCTTTCTTT
.	TRBV20-1	few	TRBJ1-1	CSARDGGEAEAFF	TGCAGTGCTAGAGATGGAGGGGAGGCTGAAGCTTTCTTT
.	TRBV25-1	.	TRBJ2-7	CASSGDTDYEQYF	TGTGCCAGCTCAGGGGACACAGACTACGAGCAGTACTTC
TRBD1	TRBV6-1	.	TRBJ2-7	CASSGQGLTYEQYF	TGTGCCAGCAGCGGACAGGGGTTAACCTACGAGCAGTACTTC
TRBD1	TRBV10-3	.	TRBJ1-2	CAIQDRGINYVYTF	TGTGCCATCCAGGACAGGGGGATTAACTATGTCTACACCTTC
.	TRBV11-2	.	TRBJ2-7	CASSLGPQGYEQYF	TGTGCCAGCAGCTTAGGACCACAGGGCTACGAGCAGTACTTC
.	TRBV5-1	few	TRBJ2-3	CASSFAPGQTSTDTQYF	TGCGCCAGCAGCTTTGCCCCCGGACAGACTAGCACAGATACGCAGTATTTT
.	TRBV20-1	.	TRBJ1-5	CSASTGTENQPQHF	TGCAGTGCTTCAACCGGGACCGAAAATCAGCCCCAGCATTTT